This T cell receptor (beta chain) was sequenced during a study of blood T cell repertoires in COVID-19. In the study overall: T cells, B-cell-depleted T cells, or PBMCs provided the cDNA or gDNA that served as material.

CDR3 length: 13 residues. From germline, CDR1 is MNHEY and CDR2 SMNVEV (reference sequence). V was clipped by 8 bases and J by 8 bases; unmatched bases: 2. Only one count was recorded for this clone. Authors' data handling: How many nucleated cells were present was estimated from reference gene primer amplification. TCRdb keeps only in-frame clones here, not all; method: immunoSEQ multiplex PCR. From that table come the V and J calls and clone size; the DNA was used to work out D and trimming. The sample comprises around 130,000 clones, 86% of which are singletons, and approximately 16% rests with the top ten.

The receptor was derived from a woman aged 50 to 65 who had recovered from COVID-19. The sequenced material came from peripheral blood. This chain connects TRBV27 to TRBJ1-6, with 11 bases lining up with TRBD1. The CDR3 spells CASGQGADSPLHF. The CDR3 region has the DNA TGTGCCAGCGGACAGGGGGCGGATTCACCCCTCCACTTT.